Following are 24 T cell receptor beta chains from one sample sequenced in a study of blood T cell repertoires in COVID-19. Repertoires were generated with immunoSEQ multiplex PCR, while TCRdb's copy carries only in-frame clones and drops some. This sample carries 270,000 or so clones, under 90% of them seen once, and the ten largest clones take around 2.9%. Sequencing input: peripheral blood. Source of these receptors: a woman aged 55 to 70 with active or convalescent COVID-19.

This chain connects TRBV25-1 to TRBJ2-7; a weak D match, TRBD1 (6 bases). CDR3 size: 16 residues. Germline V gene sequence: CDR1 MGHDK, CDR2 SYGVNS. V lost 3 bases and J lost 2, with 17 bases in between. The CDR3 nucleotides read TGTGCCAGCAGTGATATTCTCGGCAGGGGAGCCTACGAGCAGTACTTC. Protein: CASSDILGRGAYEQYF.

As to this clone: The same CDR3 arises from other DNA sequences in this sample as well. The chain uses TRBV7-2 and TRBJ2-3, with 14 nucleotides matching TRBD2. Germline V gene sequence: CDR1 SGHTA, CDR2 FQGNSA. The CDR3 loop spans 16 amino acids. Unmatched junction bases numbered 3, after V lost 4 bases and J lost 3 bases. The CDR3 DNA sequence: TGTGCCAGCAGCTCTCGGACTAGCGGGGGGACAGATACGCAGTATTTT. Its translation: CASSSRTSGGTDTQYF.

In its sample, this clone was seen a few times. This sequence joins TRBV30 and TRBJ1-5, with 9 bases fitting TRBD1. Germline loops: CDR1 GTSNPN, CDR2 SVGIG (reference sequence). There are 18 residues in the CDR3. V was pared by 0 bases and J by 2 bases, with 11 bases of the junction left unmatched. CDR3 loop: CAWSVPPDRGGGNQPQHF. In DNA form, the CDR3 reads TGTGCCTGGAGTGTACCCCCCGACAGGGGGGGTGGCAATCAGCCCCAGCATTTT.

This chain's CDR3 is CASSQVRGQGGDTQYF. CDR3 DNA sequence: TGTGCCAGCAGCCAAGTTAGGGGGCAGGGTGGGGATACGCAGTATTTT. The chain joins TRBV3-1 (or the pseudogene TRBV3-2) to TRBJ2-3; 7 bases map to TRBD1. The J segment lost 6 bases and the V segment lost 1 base, leaving 10 bases of the junction unmatched. Germline lookup yields CDR1 LGHDT and CDR2 YNNKEL (reference sequence). CDR3 length: 16 amino acids.

The V gene is TRBV24-1, the J gene TRBJ2-5; 9 nucleotides agree with TRBD1. This CDR3 is 15 amino acids long. Germline trimming cut 6 bases from V and 4 bases from J; bases unmatched to any gene: 8. Germline V gene data show CDR1 as KGHDR and CDR2 as SFDVKD. The CDR3 DNA reads TGTGCCACCAGTCGGACAGGGGAAGTACGAGAGACCCAGTACTTC. It is translated as CATSRTGEVRETQYF.

V is TRBV6-2 or TRBV6-3 and J is TRBJ2-7, with D maybe TRBD1 (6 bases). V lost 0 bases to trimming and J lost 4 bases, with 31 bases between them. The CDR3 has 21 residues. Germline V gene lookup returns CDR1 MNHEY and CDR2 SVGEGT. The CDR3 is CASSYSIERNYRAVWRYEQYF. The CDR3 DNA sequence: TGTGCCAGCAGTTACTCGATTGAAAGGAACTACAGGGCGGTCTGGAGGTACGAGCAGTACTTC.

This clone appeared once. The chain is built from TRBV6-6 and TRBJ2-7; D is undetermined. The germline V gene has CDR1 MNHNY and CDR2 SVGAGI (reference sequence). The V and J ends lost 2 bases and 4 bases respectively, with 9 bases between them. The CDR3 is 13 amino acids. The CDR3 coding sequence is TGTGCCAGCAGTTACCTTAACCAGTACGAGCAGTACTTC. Its protein is CASSYLNQYEQYF.

V and J are TRBV3-1 (or the pseudogene TRBV3-2) and TRBJ2-1; TRBD1 matches 8 bases. Trimming took 0 bases from V and 2 from J; bases not matched to a gene: 9. Germline CDR1 and CDR2: LGHDT and YNNKEL (reference sequence). This CDR3 has 18 residues. The CDR3 DNA follows: TGTGCCAGCAGCCAAGATTACGAGGCGACAGGGGCCTACAATGAGCAGTTCTTC. Amino acids: CASSQDYEATGAYNEQFF.

The chain carries TRBV29-1 and TRBJ2-1, with TRBD2 identical over 12 bases. The CDR3 spans 13 residues. The J segment lost 15 bases and the V segment lost 7 bases, leaving 13 bases of the junction unmatched. The germline gives CDR1 SQVTM, CDR2 ANQGSEA. CDR3: CSARMTSGGYWFF. Written as DNA, the CDR3 is TGCAGCGCCCGAATGACTAGCGGGGGCTATTGGTTCTTC.

V and J are TRBV10-3 and TRBJ1-1, with 7 positions matching TRBD1. J was trimmed by 4 bases and V by 8 bases; bases with no gene match: 4. Germline V gene data show CDR1 as ENHRY and CDR2 as SYGVKD. The CDR3 contains 12 residues. CDR3 nucleotide sequence: TGTGCCATCGCCGCAGGGGGCACTGAAGCTTTCTTT. This codes for CAIAAGGTEAFF.

This clone was counted a single time. The rearrangement joins TRBV5-5 to TRBJ2-5, with TRBD2 matching 8 bases. The CDR3 spans 16 residues. V trimming: 3 bases; J trimming: 1 base; junction bases outside the gene matches: 8. Germline-derived CDR1 and CDR2 are SGHKS and YYEKEE (reference sequence). CDR3 region: CASSSGTRGRQETQYF. CDR3 in DNA: TGTGCCAGCAGCTCCGGGACTAGAGGTCGCCAAGAGACCCAGTACTTC.

This chain connects TRBV9 to TRBJ2-3, with TRBD2 identical over 14 bases. Germline V gene data show CDR1 as SGDLS and CDR2 as YYNGEE. This CDR3 is built from 16 residues. The V and J ends lost 4 bases and 5 bases, in that order; junction bases with no gene match: 6. Written as DNA, the CDR3 is TGTGCCAGCAGCTCCCAGACTAGCGGGGGGGTAGATACGCAGTATTTT. It yields the protein CASSSQTSGGVDTQYF.

The gene calls are TRBV7-9 and TRBJ2-7, with 7 bases identical to TRBD1. With V trimmed by 2 bases and J by 2 bases, 6 bases remained unmatched. Looked up from germline, CDR1 is SEHNR and CDR2 is FQNEAQ (reference sequence). The CDR3 runs 15 residues. CDR3 DNA sequence: TGTGCCAGCAGCTTACCACAGGGGTATACCTACGAGCAGTACTTC. Translation gives CASSLPQGYTYEQYF.

The J gene is TRBJ2-5, the V gene TRBV5-4; TRBD1 matches 7 bases. CDR1 is SGHNT, CDR2 YYREEE, per germline (reference sequence). Trimming removed 1 base from V and 4 bases from J; junction bases left unmatched: 10. The CDR3 sequence is 16 residues long. The CDR3 region is CASSLRGRGKGETQYF. The DNA for the CDR3 is TGTGCCAGCAGCTTGCGCGGCAGGGGGAAGGGAGAGACCCAGTACTTC.

V gene TRBV5-6 combines with J gene TRBJ1-5; TRBD1 might be the D (5 bases). V was shortened by 3 bases and J by 3 bases, with 13 bases between the two germline ends. CDR3 length: 15 residues. CDR1 is SGHDT and CDR2 is YYEEEE in the germline V gene. The CDR3 here is CASSSRQIPNQPQHF. The CDR3 DNA reads TGTGCCAGCAGCTCTCGACAGATCCCCAATCAGCCCCAGCATTTT.

This chain joins TRBV11-3 and TRBJ1-1; TRBD1 matches at 7 bases. The germline V gene has CDR1 SGHNT and CDR2 YENEEA. With 4 bases clipped from V and 0 bases from J, the junction kept 11 bases outside the gene matches. This CDR3 contains 17 residues. CDR3 in amino acids: CASSSEGTDYMNTEAFF. In DNA form, the CDR3 reads TGTGCCAGCAGCTCAGAAGGGACAGATTACATGAACACTGAAGCTTTCTTT.

This chain joins TRBV19 and TRBJ1-5; D gene ambiguous. Germline-derived CDR1 and CDR2 are LNHDA and SQIVND (reference sequence). V dropped 9 bases and J dropped 0 bases, with 15 bases sitting between them. The CDR3 loop spans 15 amino acids. The CDR3 protein is CASRPAGYSNQPQHF. DNA of the CDR3: TGTGCCAGCCGGCCAGCGGGTTATAGCAATCAGCCCCAGCATTTT. Based on the CDR3 plus reference TRBV19 and TRBJ1-5, the full variable domain is DGGITQSPKYLFRKEGQNVTLSCEQNLNHDAMYWYRQDPGQGLRLIYYSQIVNDFQKGDIAEGYSVSREKKESFPLTVTSAQKNPTAFYLCASRPAGYSNQPQHFGDGTRLSIL.

The sample holds a few counts of this clone. This chain joins TRBV24-1 and TRBJ2-5; 7 bases are shared with TRBD1. Looked up from germline, CDR1 is KGHDR and CDR2 is SFDVKD. This CDR3 has 17 residues. With 8 bases clipped from V and 1 base from J, the junction kept 15 bases outside the gene matches. CDR3 amino acids: CATTYTTGEKIQETQYF. The CDR3 nucleotides read TGTGCCACCACCTATACTACAGGGGAAAAAATCCAAGAGACCCAGTACTTC.

This clone was observed once. The chain uses TRBV7-9 and TRBJ2-1; D remains ambiguous. The germline V and J ends were trimmed by 3 bases and 8 bases, with 11 bases remaining between them. This CDR3 has 13 amino acids. Germline lookup yields CDR1 SEHNR and CDR2 FQNEAQ (reference sequence). The CDR3 DNA reads TGTGCCAGCAGCTTCCCCAACACCGATGAGCAGTTCTTC. As protein: CASSFPNTDEQFF.

This chain uses TRBV15 with TRBJ2-1; D is possibly TRBD1 (6 bases). This CDR3 region has 14 residues. The V gene's germline CDR1 is LNHNV and CDR2 YYDKDF (reference sequence). Trimming shortened V by 4 bases and J by 4 bases, and 11 bases separated the two germline ends. CDR3 coding DNA: TGTGCCACCAGCATAAGACAGGAGTACAATGAGCAGTTCTTC. Encoded protein: CATSIRQEYNEQFF.

The V and J genes are TRBV3-1 (or the pseudogene TRBV3-2) and TRBJ1-2; D not resolved. Germline V gene data show CDR1 as LGHDT and CDR2 as YNNKEL (reference sequence). The CDR3 has 13 residues. The CDR3 nucleotides are TGTGCTGCCGGGAAGGGAGCTAACTATGGCTACACCTTC. Its protein product is CAAGKGANYGYTF.

The V and J genes are TRBV27 and TRBJ2-1, with D tentatively TRBD2 (7 bases). The CDR3 is made up of 15 amino acids. V gave up 2 bases and J gave up 6 bases, with 14 bases separating them. The germline CDR1 and CDR2 sequences are MNHEY and SMNVEV (reference sequence). The CDR3: CASSLGGALINEQFF. In nucleotides, the CDR3 is TGTGCCAGCAGTTTAGGGGGGGCATTAATCAATGAGCAGTTCTTC.

V gene TRBV2 combines with J gene TRBJ1-6; D is possibly TRBD1 (6 bases). The V gene's germline CDR1 is SNHLY and CDR2 FYNNEI. V dropped 7 bases and J dropped 9 bases, with 16 bases sitting between them. The CDR3 loop spans 14 amino acids. CDR3 DNA: TGTGCCAGCATGGAGACAGGAAACGTTTCACCCCTCCACTTT. Protein product: CASMETGNVSPLHF. Full variable domain (missing parts from reference TRBV2 and TRBJ1-6): EPEVTQTPSHQVTQMGQEVILRCVPISNHLYFYWYRQILGQKVEFLVSFYNNEISEKSEIFDDQFSVERPDGSNFTLKIRSTKLEDSAMYFCASMETGNVSPLHFGNGTRLTVT.

The chain recombines TRBV6-4 with TRBJ2-3; 9 nucleotides agree with TRBD2. Trimming took 5 bases from V and 0 from J; bases not matched to a gene: 9. The CDR3 is 17 amino acids. Germline values: CDR1 MRHNA, CDR2 SNTAGT. The DNA of the CDR3 is TGTGCCAGCAGTTTTAGCGGGGGAAAGACTAGCACAGATACGCAGTATTTT. Translation: CASSFSGGKTSTDTQYF.